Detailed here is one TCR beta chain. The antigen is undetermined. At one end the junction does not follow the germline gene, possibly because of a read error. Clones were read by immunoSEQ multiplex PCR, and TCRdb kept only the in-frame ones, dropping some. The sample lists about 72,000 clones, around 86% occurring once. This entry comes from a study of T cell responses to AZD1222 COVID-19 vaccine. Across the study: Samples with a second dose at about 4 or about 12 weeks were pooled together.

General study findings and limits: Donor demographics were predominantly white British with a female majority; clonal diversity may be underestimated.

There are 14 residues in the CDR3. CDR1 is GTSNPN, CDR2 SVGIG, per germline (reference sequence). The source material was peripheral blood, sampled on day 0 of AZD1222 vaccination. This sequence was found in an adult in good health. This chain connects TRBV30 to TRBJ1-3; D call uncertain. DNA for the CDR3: TGTGCCGGGAGGCGTTTCACCTCTGGAAACACCATATATTTT. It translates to CAGRRFTSGNTIYF.